This T cell receptor (beta chain) was documented in a study of T cell repertoires in cytomegalovirus infection. This clonotype is a singleton in its sample. Its antigen is not known. MiXCR was run by TCRdb on the reads, yielding one entry per CDR3 protein. Of some 700,000 distinct CDR3 sequences in the sample, around 32% are singletons; the top ten hold 15% to 20%. Germline loops: CDR1 MNHNS, CDR2 SASEGT. The CDR3 spans 17 residues. Trimming cost V 9 bases and J 0 bases, with 21 bases left between them. The chain uses TRBV6-1 and TRBJ1-5, with D possibly TRBD1 on 6 matching bases. This receptor was obtained from a human donor in good health (CMV status not recorded). Some clones in this sample may be carry-over from other donors' samples. Sequenced here: cultured PBMCs, sampled from culture after CMV antigen stimulation. DNA of the CDR3: TGTGCCAGTGGGGGGGGCGCGGGGATATATAGCAATCAGCCCCAGCATTTT. The encoded protein is CASGGGAGIYSNQPQHF.